This TCR beta chain stems from a study of CD4 T cells in relation to SARS-CoV-2 and coronaviruses. The unexposed donors gave CD4+ T cells in about 2011-2018, prior to COVID-19. Sequencing was performed with immunoSEQ multiplex PCR; in TCRdb, only in-frame clones are kept and a portion is missing. Found here are under 90,000 clones, over 90% of them singletons; the top ten hold under 0.25%. Germline lookup yields CDR1 MGHRA and CDR2 YSYEKL. The CDR3 consists of 15 residues. Trimming removed 3 bases from V and 2 bases from J; junction bases left unmatched: 4. The chain recombines TRBV4-1 with TRBJ2-1; TRBD2 matches at 7 bases. The source is a human donor in good health. Sequenced input: naive CD4+ T cells from PBMCs. Subset denoted: naive CD4+ T cells isolated by negative enrichment. CDR3 loop: CASSQISGTYNEQFF. The DNA for the CDR3 is TGCGCCAGCAGCCAGATCAGCGGGACCTACAATGAGCAGTTCTTC.